These T cell receptor beta chains were read from a single sample in a study of CD39 and CD103 CD8 tumor-infiltrating T cells. Only in-frame clones appear in the TCRdb table, and some are missing; sequencing was by immunoSEQ multiplex PCR. The sample carries roughly 15,000 clones, 75% to 95% recorded once. The specimen was CD8+ T cells sorted from blood. The receptors were gathered from a human donor with head and neck squamous cell carcinoma. The conserved cysteine and the conserved F or W are not part of the CDR3 here. D genes are given only for firm matches.

TRBJ1-5 TRBV15 NA ATSTELESKPQH
TRBJ1-1 TRBV10-1 NA ASSESIFGRGTEAF
TRBJ1-5 TRBV4-1 TRBD1 ASSQRQGAINQPQH
TRBJ1-1 TRBV5-1 NA ASSSWLNTEAF
TRBJ2-1 TRBV2 TRBD2 ASSEGEGSDNEQF
TRBJ2-2 TRBV27 TRBD1 ASSIGTGRTGELF
TRBJ2-7 TRBV5-1 NA ASSPGRTYEQY
TRBJ1-5 TRBV19 NA ASSIEGYQPQH
TRBJ1-2 TRBV27 TRBD1 ASRVSGTARFHYGYT
TRBJ1-2 TRBV6-1 NA ASEIFYGYT
TRBJ2-7 TRBV25-1 NA ASSVGVGYEQY
TRBJ2-1 TRBV2 TRBD1 ASSPGTGVNYNEQF
TRBJ2-3 TRBV19 TRBD2 ASRPGLAGSTDTQY
TRBJ2-6 TRBV4-2 TRBD2 ASSQGTSGGYSGANVLT
TRBJ1-5 TRBV5-6 NA ASSLMRAEDQPQH
TRBJ2-7 TRBV6-1 TRBD2 ASSESAGDHYEQY
TRBJ1-5 TRBV28 TRBD1 ASTHRGLGNQPQH
TRBJ2-7 TRBV2 TRBD2 AVTGGDSYEQY
TRBJ2-3 TRBV7-9 NA ASSLGVLPTDTQY
TRBJ1-1 TRBV7-9 NA ASSLGFLGGNTEAF
TRBJ2-2 TRBV28 NA ASSPPGLGTGELF
TRBJ1-6 TRBV6-1 TRBD1 ASRDRLGSPLH
TRBJ2-1 TRBV7-9 NA ASSQGEREIGQF
TRBJ1-1 TRBV9 NA ASSVLGDTEAF
TRBJ1-1 TRBV7-9 NA ASRMTNTEAF
TRBJ1-6 TRBV9 TRBD1 ASSIPGTDLH
TRBJ1-1 TRBV6-1 TRBD1 ATGGAVTEAF
TRBJ2-1 TRBV27 NA ASSLYWPSRGYNEQF
TRBJ2-7 TRBV2 NA ASRWAADVTYEQY
TRBJ2-3 TRBV7-9 TRBD2 ASSFLAGGTDTQY
TRBJ2-2 TRBV5-1 NA ASSLNTGELF
TRBJ2-5 TRBV6-5 NA ASSYETGGLETQY